These 20 T cell receptor beta chains came from one sample sequenced in a study of blood T cell repertoires in COVID-19. The table came from immunoSEQ multiplex PCR; TCRdb's copy has only in-frame clones and leaves some out. This sample has roughly 330,000 clones, with about 89% found just once. What was sequenced was PBMCs or T cells enriched from blood (not recorded which). The receptors derive from a young woman who had recovered from COVID-19.

This clone was counted a few times. The rearrangement links TRBV4-2 to TRBJ2-7; 9 bases agree with TRBD2. Trimming removed 4 bases from V and 3 bases from J; junction bases left unmatched: 16. Per germline, CDR1 LGHNA and CDR2 YNFKEQ. This CDR3 has 18 residues. The CDR3 sequence: CASSLVAGAKSRRYEQYF. CDR3 sequence (DNA): TGTGCCAGCAGCCTTGTAGCGGGGGCGAAGTCACGACGCTACGAGCAGTACTTC.

This clone was seen only once. The chain combines TRBV19 with TRBJ2-5, with 13 bases fitting TRBD2. Germline lookup yields CDR1 LNHDA and CDR2 SQIVND (reference sequence). Germline trimming cut 7 bases from V and 1 base from J; bases unmatched to any gene: 3. This CDR3 is built from 15 residues. CDR3 region: CASTGLAGAQETQYF. The CDR3 bases are TGTGCCAGTACCGGACTAGCGGGGGCCCAAGAGACCCAGTACTTC.

The chain employs TRBV27 and TRBJ2-3, with a tentative D call TRBD1 (6 bases). The CDR3 has 14 residues. Germline V CDR1 and CDR2: MNHEY, SMNVEV (reference sequence). V lost 6 bases and J lost 6, with 16 bases in between. The CDR3 DNA sequence: TGTGCCAGCAGCCCGGACAGTCCTTTCGATACGCAGTATTTT. Its protein is CASSPDSPFDTQYF.

The chain carries TRBV2 and TRBJ1-5; weak D call: TRBD1 (6 bases). The V gene's germline CDR1 is SNHLY and CDR2 FYNNEI. V was pared by 8 bases and J by 3 bases, with 20 bases between. This CDR3 has 16 amino acids. In DNA form, the CDR3 reads TGTGCCAGCGCCCCCCAGGGGCAGGGCCCCAATCAGCCCCAGCATTTT. Amino acid sequence: CASAPQGQGPNQPQHF.

This chain connects TRBV28 to TRBJ2-7, with 9 nucleotides matching TRBD1. V shed 6 bases and J 4 bases; nucleotides not matched to a gene: 4. In germline, CDR1 is MDHEN, CDR2 SYDVKM. CDR3 length: 13 residues. In nucleotides, the CDR3 is TGTGCCAGCAGGGGGACAGGGCGGTACGAGCAGTACTTC. Translated, it gives CASRGTGRYEQYF.

This clone was detected only a few times. The V gene is TRBV4-2, the J gene TRBJ1-6; D perhaps matches TRBD1 (5 bases). In germline, CDR1 is LGHNA, CDR2 YNFKEQ. This CDR3 spans 16 amino acids. V dropped 0 bases and J dropped 14 bases, with 20 bases sitting between them. The CDR3 DNA follows: TGTGCCAGCAGCCAAGAGGGGGTCGGTCCGGGGGAGGCCCTCCACTTT. Its protein product is CASSQEGVGPGEALHF.

V and J are TRBV6-5 and TRBJ1-3; D gene unclear. V was shortened by 6 bases and J by 0 bases, with 9 bases between the two germline ends. CDR1 MNHEY and CDR2 SVGAGI come from the germline V gene. The CDR3 has 14 residues. DNA for the CDR3: TGTGCCAGCAGCCCGTTACTCTCTGGAAACACCATATATTTT. Translation: CASSPLLSGNTIYF.

The chain couples TRBV6-5 to TRBJ2-6; 8 positions agree with TRBD1. The V gene's germline CDR1 is MNHEY and CDR2 SVGAGI. V gave up 6 bases and J gave up 4 bases; unmatched junction bases: 5. This CDR3 has 15 residues. The CDR3 coding sequence is TGTGCCAGCAGGGCGACAGGGGTGGGGGCCAACGTCCTGACTTTC. This translates into CASRATGVGANVLTF.

The V gene is TRBV7-2, the J gene TRBJ2-2; TRBD2 aligns across 13 bases. After removal of 1 base from V and 4 bases from J, the junction contained 6 bases not matched to a gene. Germline CDR1 and CDR2: SGHTA and FQGNSA. The CDR3 runs to 18 residues. The CDR3 region has the DNA TGTGCCAGCAGCTTAGAGACTAGCGGGAGGTGGAGCACCGGGGAGCTGTTTTTT. Translating it yields CASSLETSGRWSTGELFF.

This chain uses TRBV28 with TRBJ1-1; D gene unclear. CDR1 MDHEN and CDR2 SYDVKM come from the germline V gene. CDR3 length: 13 amino acids. Trimming left V 4 bases short and J 1 base short, with 7 bases between. Here the CDR3 reads CASSYSPNTEAFF. The DNA for the CDR3 is TGTGCCAGCAGTTATTCTCCGAACACTGAAGCTTTCTTT. The whole variable domain, filled in from reference TRBV28 and TRBJ1-1, reads DVKVTQSSRYLVKRTGEKVFLECVQDMDHENMFWYRQDPGLGLRLIYFSYDVKMKEKGDIPEGYSVSREKKERFSLILESASTNQTSMYLCASSYSPNTEAFFGQGTRLTVV.

The V gene is TRBV9, the J gene TRBJ2-2, with D perhaps TRBD2 (5 bases). CDR3 size: 16 residues. In germline, CDR1 is SGDLS, CDR2 YYNGEE. V was clipped by 0 bases and J by 0 bases, with 9 bases between them. CDR3 amino acids: CASSVGVRANTGELFF. The CDR3 DNA reads TGTGCCAGCAGCGTAGGGGTGCGGGCGAACACCGGGGAGCTGTTTTTT.

The chain has TRBV19 and TRBJ1-4; tentative D call: TRBD1 (5 bases). Germline V gives CDR1 LNHDA, CDR2 SQIVND (reference sequence). This CDR3 has 16 residues. Trimming removed 6 bases at V and 8 bases at J, with 22 bases between. DNA for the CDR3: TGTGCCAGTAGCAGAGACCCACGGGCCCGGGGGGAAAAACTGTTTTTT. This codes for CASSRDPRARGEKLFF.

This chain joins TRBV24-1 and TRBJ1-2; TRBD1 aligns across 10 bases. Trimming took 9 bases from V and 7 from J; bases not matched to a gene: 7. Germline assignment: CDR1 KGHDR and CDR2 SFDVKD. The CDR3 is 13 residues long. The CDR3 loop reads CATRDRGLSGYTF. The CDR3 coding sequence is TGTGCCACCCGGGACAGGGGCTTAAGTGGCTACACCTTC.

The rearrangement uses TRBV5-4 and TRBJ2-2; possibly TRBD2 for D (6 bases). Germline V lookup: CDR1 SGHNT, CDR2 YYREEE (reference sequence). Trimming left V 3 bases short and J 1 base short, with 25 bases between. CDR3 length: 20 amino acids. The CDR3: CASSSPDGEGAGLNTGELFF. DNA for the CDR3: TGTGCCAGCAGCTCCCCGGACGGTGAGGGCGCGGGACTGAACACCGGGGAGCTGTTTTTT.

CDR3 coding DNA: TGTGCCAGTAGGATGTGGGCAGGGAACAATGAGCAGTTCTTC. Its translation: CASRMWAGNNEQFF. V is TRBV19 and J is TRBJ2-1; tentatively, D is TRBD1 (5 bases). The CDR3 spans 14 residues. Germline V gives CDR1 LNHDA, CDR2 SQIVND (reference sequence). The V end lost 6 bases, the J end lost 5 bases, and 14 bases lay between the germline ends.

V usage is TRBV11-2 and J usage is TRBJ1-1; D is possibly TRBD1 (5 bases). Per the germline V gene, CDR1 is SGHAT and CDR2 is FQNNGV. CDR3 length: 13 amino acids. The V gene lost 1 base and the J gene lost 11 bases, with 14 bases spanning the gap. CDR3 loop: CASSLGRGTHAFF. The CDR3 nucleotides are TGTGCCAGCAGCTTAGGGCGGGGGACTCATGCTTTCTTT.

This clone was observed once. This chain connects TRBV11-2 to TRBJ2-1, with TRBD2 matching over 10 bases. Losses at the gene ends were 1 base for V and 7 bases for J; bases not matched to a gene: 4. Looked up from germline, CDR1 is SGHAT and CDR2 is FQNNGV. The CDR3 contains 15 residues. DNA for the CDR3: TGTGCCAGCAGCTTAGGGCTAGCGGGGGTAAATGAGCAGTTCTTC. It encodes CASSLGLAGVNEQFF. Full variable domain (rest looked up from reference TRBV11-2 and TRBJ2-1): EAGVAQSPRYKIIEKRQSVAFWCNPISGHATLYWYQQILGQGPKLLIQFQNNGVVDDSQLPKDRFSAERLKGVDSTLKIQPAKLEDSAVYLCASSLGLAGVNEQFFGPGTRLTVL.

The chain carries TRBV3-1 (or the pseudogene TRBV3-2) and TRBJ1-1; 11 nucleotides match TRBD1. V lost 0 bases and J lost 5; bases outside the gene matches: 8. The CDR3 contains 17 residues. Per the germline V gene, CDR1 is LGHDT and CDR2 is YNNKEL (reference sequence). The CDR3 is CASSQEWDRGSGTEAFF. For the CDR3, the DNA is TGTGCCAGCAGCCAAGAATGGGACAGGGGGAGCGGGACTGAAGCTTTCTTT.

For the CDR3, the DNA is TGTGCCAGCTCACAGACAGGGGTGGATGAAAAACTGTTTTTT. Translated: CASSQTGVDEKLFF. The gene calls are TRBV18 and TRBJ1-4, with 8 bases matching TRBD1. CDR3 length: 14 residues. With 4 bases clipped from V and 6 bases from J, the junction kept 4 bases outside the gene matches. Germline values: CDR1 KGHSH, CDR2 LQKENI.

The chain couples TRBV1 to TRBJ1-5; the table calls TRBD1, which could not be checked here. TRBV1 is tagged as a pseudogene. This CDR3 is built from 15 residues. This CDR3 is CTSSQFTGWRQPQHF. CDR3 DNA: TGCACCAGCAGCCAGTTTACAGGGTGGAGACAGCCCCAGCATTTT.